Below, one TCR beta chain is given with its context. This specimen comes from a study of blood T cell repertoires in COVID-19. Background on the study: Some COVID-19 samples were acute and others convalescent; all came from the United States, Italy and Spain.

One Seattle source followed patients from active infection through their disease course. Trimming cost V 3 bases and J 1 base; bases outside gene matches: 2. The CDR3 length is 14 residues. Germline loops: CDR1 GTSNPN, CDR2 SVGIG (reference sequence). Data came from immunoSEQ multiplex PCR; TCRdb stores just in-frame clones and leaves some out. The table lists roughly 260,000 clones, about nine tenths of them singletons. V gene TRBV30 combines with J gene TRBJ2-2; 7 bases align to TRBD1. Sequenced input: peripheral blood. This TCR came from a young woman with COVID-19, enrolled during active disease. The CDR3 loop is CAWRRQGNTGELFF. In DNA, the CDR3 is TGTGCCTGGAGACGACAGGGGAACACCGGGGAGCTGTTTTTT.